Below are 30 T cell receptor beta chains sequenced from a single sample in a study of blood T cell repertoires in COVID-19. Using immunoSEQ multiplex PCR, the repertoire was profiled, and TCRdb retains in-frame clones only, with some absent. This table holds 25,000 to 35,000 clones, 90% to 95% found once. Material for sequencing was peripheral blood. These receptors were collected from a human donor in a cohort sampled during active COVID-19.

V usage is TRBV28 and J usage is TRBJ2-7; TRBD1 matches 8 bases. This CDR3 has 14 amino acids. Germline V gene sequence: CDR1 MDHEN, CDR2 SYDVKM. V was pared by 6 bases and J by 3 bases, with 7 bases of the junction left unmatched. The CDR3 spells CASSRGQAVYEQYF. CDR3 bases: TGTGCCAGCAGCCGGGGACAGGCCGTCTACGAGCAGTACTTC.

The chain recombines TRBV6-6 with TRBJ2-7; 7 bases map to TRBD2. The ends lost 1 base at V and 6 bases at J; junction bases unmatched: 9. Germline V gene data show CDR1 as MNHNY and CDR2 as SVGAGI (reference sequence). The CDR3 covers 15 residues. In DNA form, the CDR3 reads TGTGCCAGCAGTTACTTTCAGGGAGGGAAACGCGAGCAGTACTTC. This codes for CASSYFQGGKREQYF.

The chain has TRBV2 and TRBJ1-6; 7 nucleotides align to TRBD1. V lost 4 bases to trimming and J lost 10 bases; unmatched junction nucleotides: 7. The CDR3 runs 14 residues. Per the germline V gene, CDR1 is SNHLY and CDR2 is FYNNEI. Here the CDR3 reads CASSVPQGRSPLHF. The CDR3 bases are TGTGCCAGCAGTGTCCCACAGGGGAGATCACCCCTCCACTTT. Full variable domain (rest looked up from reference TRBV2 and TRBJ1-6): EPEVTQTPSHQVTQMGQEVILRCVPISNHLYFYWYRQILGQKVEFLVSFYNNEISEKSEIFDDQFSVERPDGSNFTLKIRSTKLEDSAMYFCASSVPQGRSPLHFGNGTRLTVT.

The chain has TRBV28 and TRBJ1-4, with 11 bases identical to TRBD1. CDR1 and CDR2 (germline): MDHEN, SYDVKM. After removal of 5 bases from V and 5 bases from J, the junction contained 13 bases not matched to a gene. The CDR3 contains 18 residues. CDR3 residues: CASSPLIGRTGGNEKLFF. CDR3 DNA: TGTGCCAGCAGTCCCCTTATTGGCCGGACAGGGGGCAATGAAAAACTGTTTTTT.

This sequence joins TRBV7-9 and TRBJ1-5, with 8 bases fitting TRBD1. The CDR3 spans 16 residues. CDR1 and CDR2 (germline): SEHNR, FQNEAQ (reference sequence). Losses at the gene ends were 6 bases for V and 4 bases for J; bases not matched to a gene: 11. The CDR3 loop reads CASSSVLDRGNQPQHF. The CDR3 nucleotides are TGTGCCAGCAGTTCAGTCCTCGACAGGGGAAATCAGCCCCAGCATTTT.

The chain has TRBV7-2 and TRBJ2-7; TRBD2 aligns across 11 bases. From germline, CDR1 is SGHTA and CDR2 FQGNSA. The CDR3 spans 16 residues. Trimming at V came to 2 bases and at J to 6 bases, leaving 9 bases not matched to a gene. The CDR3 DNA sequence: TGTGCCAGCAGCTTAACTAGCGGGAGTTATCTAACCGAGCAGTACTTC. Protein product: CASSLTSGSYLTEQYF.

In regard to this clone: A read error may account for a junction end that differs from germline. The chain uses TRBV30 and TRBJ1-1; D may be TRBD1 (5 bases). Germline CDR1 reads GTSNPN; CDR2 reads SVGIG (reference sequence). This CDR3 region has 13 residues. The CDR3 DNA follows: TGTGCCTGGAACCCCAACTTGGACACTGAAGCCTTCTTT. Its protein product is CAWNPNLDTEAFF.

V gene TRBV6-5 combines with J gene TRBJ1-6; TRBD1 matches at 10 bases. The V and J ends lost 2 bases and 9 bases, in that order; junction bases with no gene match: 7. CDR3 length: 16 residues. The germline V gene has CDR1 MNHEY and CDR2 SVGAGI. This chain's CDR3 is CASSYGAGTGASPLHF. The DNA for the CDR3 is TGTGCCAGCAGTTACGGAGCCGGGACAGGGGCTTCACCCCTCCACTTT.

The rearrangement links TRBV27 to TRBJ2-2, with 10 bases lining up with TRBD1. The J segment lost 0 bases and the V segment lost 5 bases, leaving 9 bases of the junction unmatched. The CDR3 is 18 amino acids. From germline, CDR1 is MNHEY and CDR2 SMNVEV (reference sequence). The CDR3 coding sequence is TGTGCCAGCAGTAACTACCGGGACAGGGGTTCGAACACCGGGGAGCTGTTTTTT. Its protein product is CASSNYRDRGSNTGELFF.

The chain uses TRBV5-4 and TRBJ2-7; the match to TRBD1 covers 7 bases. This CDR3 contains 12 residues. With V trimmed by 3 bases and J by 4 bases, 1 base remained unmatched. In germline, CDR1 is SGHNT, CDR2 YYREEE (reference sequence). CDR3 in amino acids: CASSWGQYEQYF. The CDR3 bases are TGTGCCAGCAGCTGGGGACAGTACGAGCAGTACTTC. Together with reference TRBV5-4 and TRBJ2-7, the CDR3 gives the full variable domain: ETGVTQSPTHLIKTRGQQVTLRCSSQSGHNTVSWYQQALGQGPQFIFQYYREEENGRGNFPPRFSGLQFPNYSSELNVNALELDDSALYLCASSWGQYEQYFGPGTRLTVT.

J is TRBJ2-3 and V is TRBV4-3; 8 bases fit TRBD2. Germline V gene sequence: CDR1 LGHNA, CDR2 YSLEER. The CDR3 runs to 15 residues. After removal of 0 bases from V and 4 bases from J, the junction contained 3 bases not matched to a gene. Here the CDR3 DNA reads TGCGCCAGCAGCCAAGAAACTAGCGGAGCAGATACGCAGTATTTT. Protein product: CASSQETSGADTQYF.

This clone was counted only a few times. The chain carries TRBV27 and TRBJ1-2; TRBD1 matches 7 bases. The V and J ends lost 3 bases and 4 bases, in that order; junction bases with no gene match: 2. The V gene's germline CDR1 is MNHEY and CDR2 SMNVEV (reference sequence). The CDR3 is 13 amino acids. The CDR3, as DNA: TGTGCCAGCAGTTTGACAGGGCGCTATGGCTACACCTTC. Encoded protein: CASSLTGRYGYTF.

V usage is TRBV27 and J usage is TRBJ1-1, with 7 bases that match TRBD1. Germline-derived CDR1 and CDR2 are MNHEY and SMNVEV (reference sequence). The junction had 4 bases not matched to a gene; V was cut back by 6 bases and J by 0 bases. CDR3 length equals 14 residues. CDR3 amino acids: CASSNRGMNTEAFF. The CDR3 DNA is TGTGCCAGCAGCAACAGGGGTATGAACACTGAAGCTTTCTTT.

CDR3: CASSYITGGQDIQYF. DNA for the CDR3: TGTGCCAGCAGCTACATTACAGGGGGCCAGGACATTCAGTACTTC. This rearrangement joins TRBV5-6 to TRBJ2-4; TRBD1 agrees at 9 bases. Germline V gene sequence: CDR1 SGHDT, CDR2 YYEEEE. There are 15 residues in the CDR3. V was pared by 3 bases and J by 8 bases, with 9 bases of the junction left unmatched.

This clone was seen once. CDR3 coding DNA: TGTGCCAGCAGCCACTTTAGCGCGTCCTACAATGAGCAGTTCTTC. Translation: CASSHFSASYNEQFF. The V gene is TRBV3-1 (or the pseudogene TRBV3-2), the J gene TRBJ2-1, with D maybe TRBD2 (5 bases). Trimming took off 3 bases at V and 1 base at J, with 10 bases between the two ends. This CDR3 is 15 amino acids long. CDR1 LGHDT and CDR2 YNNKEL come from the germline V gene (reference sequence).

The chain has TRBV10-3 and TRBJ1-3; a weak D match, TRBD1 (6 bases). The CDR3 has 15 amino acids. The V end lost 6 bases, the J end lost 8 bases, and 20 bases lay between the germline ends. CDR1 is ENHRY and CDR2 is SYGVKD in the germline V gene. The CDR3 DNA reads as TGTGCCATCAGGCCGTCTACAGGGTTGGCGGACACCATATATTTT. This translates into CAIRPSTGLADTIYF.

V and J are TRBV15 and TRBJ2-2; 7 bases are a match to TRBD2. Trimming at V came to 1 base and at J to 3 bases, leaving 2 bases not matched to a gene. The CDR3 extends over 15 amino acids. Germline CDR1 is LNHNV and CDR2 is YYDKDF (reference sequence). CDR3: CATSRGAGHTGELFF. Written as DNA, the CDR3 is TGTGCCACCAGCAGAGGAGCGGGACACACCGGGGAGCTGTTTTTT. The full variable domain, in which reference TRBV15 and TRBJ2-2 provide the parts outside the CDR3, is DAMVIQNPRYQVTQFGKPVTLSCSQTLNHNVMYWYQQKSSQAPKLLFHYYDKDFNNEADTPDNFQSRRPNTSFCFLDIRSPGLGDTAMYLCATSRGAGHTGELFFGEGSRLTVL.

The rearrangement uses TRBV4-1 and TRBJ2-7; 9 positions agree with TRBD2. This CDR3 has 16 amino acids. Trimming took 0 bases from V and 3 from J; bases not matched to a gene: 6. Germline lookup yields CDR1 MGHRA and CDR2 YSYEKL. This chain's CDR3 is CASSQDVGLAFYEQYF. CDR3 sequence (DNA): TGCGCCAGCAGCCAAGATGTAGGACTAGCGTTCTACGAGCAGTACTTC.

This clone has just one count. This chain joins TRBV6-5 and TRBJ1-5; possibly TRBD1 for D (5 bases). Trimming left V 7 bases short and J 1 base short, with 11 bases between. This CDR3 region has 14 residues. Germline values: CDR1 MNHEY, CDR2 SVGAGI. The CDR3 sequence: CASTWGLSNQPQHF. As DNA, the CDR3 is TGTGCCAGCACTTGGGGCCTAAGCAATCAGCCCCAGCATTTT.

This chain uses TRBV7-9 with TRBJ1-4, with D unclear. Trimming shortened V by 5 bases and J by 0 bases, and 7 bases separated the two germline ends. CDR3 length equals 14 residues. CDR1 is SEHNR and CDR2 is FQNEAQ in the germline V gene (reference sequence). The CDR3 DNA is TGTGCCAGCAGCCCCCGGGCAACTAATGAAAAACTGTTTTTT. It yields the protein CASSPRATNEKLFF. The full variable domain, with the rest looked up from reference TRBV7-9 and TRBJ1-4, is DTGVSQNPRHKITKRGQNVTFRCDPISEHNRLYWYRQTLGQGPEFLTYFQNEAQLEKSRLLSDRFSAERPKGSFSTLEIQRTEQGDSAMYLCASSPRATNEKLFFGSGTQLSVL.

V is TRBV9 and J is TRBJ2-3; a possible D gene is TRBD2 (6 bases). The CDR3 spans 16 residues. Trimming took off 3 bases at V and 4 bases at J, with 18 bases between the two ends. Germline V gives CDR1 SGDLS, CDR2 YYNGEE. The CDR3 DNA reads as TGTGCCAGCAGCGCCAACGTGGGAGGAGGCGCAGATACGCAGTATTTT. Its translation: CASSANVGGGADTQYF.

The V gene is TRBV6-1, the J gene TRBJ2-1, with 7 bases fitting TRBD1. V lost 1 base to trimming and J lost 2 bases; unmatched junction nucleotides: 2. CDR1 and CDR2 from the germline V gene are MNHNS and SASEGT. The CDR3 consists of 15 residues. For the CDR3, the DNA is TGTGCCAGCAGTGAAGACAGGGGCGCCTACAATGAGCAGTTCTTC. Translation gives CASSEDRGAYNEQFF.

The chain is built from TRBV18 and TRBJ1-1, with 8 bases identical to TRBD1. This CDR3 is 15 amino acids long. Per the germline V gene, CDR1 is KGHSH and CDR2 is LQKENI. V lost 2 bases, J lost 2 bases, and 4 bases stayed unmatched. The CDR3 coding sequence is TGTGCCAGCTCACCATCGGGACAGGCCAACACTGAAGCTTTCTTT. Residues: CASSPSGQANTEAFF.

V gene TRBV2 combines with J gene TRBJ1-3; D is undetermined. The CDR3 is made up of 14 amino acids. Germline CDR1 and CDR2: SNHLY and FYNNEI. V gave up 4 bases and J gave up 1 base, with 8 bases separating them. The CDR3 region has the DNA TGTGCCAGCAGTGGCGTAATTTCTGGAAACACCATATATTTT. Its protein is CASSGVISGNTIYF.

This clone was recorded once. The gene calls are TRBV2 and TRBJ2-1; 7 nucleotides align to TRBD2. The CDR3 loop spans 15 amino acids. Germline V lookup: CDR1 SNHLY, CDR2 FYNNEI. Trimming removed 6 bases from V and 9 bases from J; junction bases left unmatched: 14. In DNA form, the CDR3 reads TGTGCCAGCAGCACTTCTTGGGGGGGGTTTGGTGAGCAGTTCTTC. As protein: CASSTSWGGFGEQFF.

This chain uses TRBV10-3 with TRBJ2-1, with TRBD1 matching 12 bases. Germline V gives CDR1 ENHRY, CDR2 SYGVKD. CDR3 size: 14 residues. Germline trimming cut 10 bases from V and 8 bases from J; bases unmatched to any gene: 9. The CDR3 DNA sequence: TGTGCCAGTTACCCGGGACAGGGGGCCGATGAGCAGTTCTTC. It yields the protein CASYPGQGADEQFF.

V usage is TRBV4-2 and J usage is TRBJ2-3, with 12 bases fitting TRBD2. Germline CDR1 is LGHNA and CDR2 is YNFKEQ. Trimming at V came to 4 bases and at J to 5 bases, leaving 16 bases not matched to a gene. The CDR3 is made up of 19 amino acids. The CDR3 nucleotides are TGTGCCAGCAGCCTACGCCCTCCGACTAGCGGGAGATCTGTAGATACGCAGTATTTT. It specifies CASSLRPPTSGRSVDTQYF.

The chain recombines TRBV27 with TRBJ2-3; no definite D call. From germline, CDR1 is MNHEY and CDR2 SMNVEV (reference sequence). The V gene lost 4 bases and the J gene lost 4 bases, with 12 bases spanning the gap. The CDR3 sequence is 14 residues long. CDR3 region: CASSSLLLPDTQYF. The CDR3 nucleotides are TGTGCCAGCAGTTCCCTCCTACTTCCAGATACGCAGTATTTT.

This clone was seen only a few times. The chain uses TRBV4-1 and TRBJ1-6, with D unresolved. V dropped 0 bases and J dropped 7 bases, with 10 bases sitting between them. CDR1 and CDR2 from the germline V gene are MGHRA and YSYEKL. There are 15 residues in the CDR3. The CDR3: CASSQDSVRNSPLHF. CDR3 bases: TGCGCCAGCAGCCAAGATTCGGTCCGGAATTCACCCCTCCACTTT.

The DNA for the CDR3 is TGTGCCAGCAGGGAGGACAGGACGAACACTGAAGCTTTCTTT. This gives the protein CASREDRTNTEAFF. The chain joins TRBV6-5 to TRBJ1-1; the match to TRBD1 covers 7 bases. This CDR3 has 14 amino acids. Germline V gene lookup returns CDR1 MNHEY and CDR2 SVGAGI. The V gene end was trimmed by 6 bases and the J gene end by 1 base; junction bases not matched to a gene: 5.